Each of the 11 T cell receptor beta chains below was sequenced from the same sample in a study of T cell changes during pregnancy in multiple sclerosis. The method was immunoSEQ multiplex PCR; TCRdb's version includes in-frame clones alone and lacks a portion of them. The sample holds roughly 73,000 clones, around 90% seen once. Here the sequenced sample was peripheral blood, taken in the second trimester of pregnancy. These receptor sequences come from a female donor in good health, enrolled as a control in a pregnancy study.

The table lists this clone with a few counts. CDR3 amino acids: CASSIGSRRGHTDTQYF. CDR3 DNA: TGTGCCAGTAGTATAGGGTCGCGGCGGGGGCACACAGATACGCAGTATTTT. This chain connects TRBV19 to TRBJ2-3; the D gene is possibly TRBD2 (7 bases). Germline V gives CDR1 LNHDA, CDR2 SQIVND (reference sequence). Trimming removed 1 base at V and 2 bases at J, with 16 bases between. CDR3 length equals 17 residues.

The V gene is TRBV5-1, the J gene TRBJ1-1; the D is unclear. Per the germline V gene, CDR1 is SGHRS and CDR2 is YFSETQ. V was shortened by 1 base and J by 0 bases, with 7 bases between the two germline ends. The CDR3 is 14 residues long. Written as DNA, the CDR3 is TGCGCCAGCAGCTTGACAGTCATGAACACTGAAGCTTTCTTT. This sequence encodes CASSLTVMNTEAFF.

This chain links TRBV5-4 with TRBJ1-1; D is unresolved. CDR3 length equals 12 residues. Trimming took 4 bases from V and 1 from J, leaving 5 bases between them. Germline CDR1 is SGHNT and CDR2 is YYREEE (reference sequence). The CDR3 region is CASSRGNTEAFF. Written as DNA, the CDR3 is TGTGCCAGCAGCCGGGGGAACACTGAAGCTTTCTTT. Variable domain in full (rest from reference TRBV5-4 and TRBJ1-1): ETGVTQSPTHLIKTRGQQVTLRCSSQSGHNTVSWYQQALGQGPQFIFQYYREEENGRGNFPPRFSGLQFPNYSSELNVNALELDDSALYLCASSRGNTEAFFGQGTRLTVV.

The rearrangement links TRBV19 to TRBJ1-1, with D possibly matching TRBD1 (5 bases). The CDR3 extends over 14 amino acids. V was shortened by 3 bases and J by 5 bases, with 13 bases between the two germline ends. Per the germline V gene, CDR1 is LNHDA and CDR2 is SQIVND (reference sequence). The CDR3 nucleotides are TGTGCCAGTAGTATGTTCGGGGGAGGGACTGAAGCTTTCTTT. Its translation: CASSMFGGGTEAFF.

As to this clone: Its ends do not fully match the called genes, so a read error is possible. This chain connects TRBV5-1 to TRBJ2-2; TRBD1 matches at 8 bases. Germline CDR1 is SGHRS and CDR2 is YFSETQ. CDR3 length equals 15 residues. CDR3 DNA sequence: TGCGCCGGCAGCTCAGGGACAGGGAACACCGGGGAGCTGTTTTTT. It translates to CAGSSGTGNTGELFF.

The chain links TRBV4-1 to TRBJ1-4; 9 bases map to TRBD1. CDR1 MGHRA and CDR2 YSYEKL come from the germline V gene. The junction had 8 bases not matched to a gene; V was cut back by 4 bases and J by 8 bases. There are 15 residues in the CDR3. This CDR3 is CASSPQGQGEEKLFF. In DNA form, the CDR3 reads TGCGCCAGCAGCCCACAGGGACAGGGAGAGGAAAAACTGTTTTTT.

The chain joins TRBV6-1 to TRBJ1-2; 10 bases map to TRBD1. The CDR3 runs to 14 residues. V trimming: 5 bases; J trimming: 8 bases; junction bases outside the gene matches: 8. Germline V gene lookup returns CDR1 MNHNS and CDR2 SASEGT. The CDR3 loop reads CASSPRQGAGGYTF. CDR3 nucleotides: TGTGCCAGCAGTCCCCGACAGGGGGCGGGGGGCTACACCTTC.

This clone appeared once. The CDR3 DNA reads as TGTGCCAGCAGCTTAGAGCGGGATCGGAGCACTGAAGCTTTCTTT. Protein: CASSLERDRSTEAFF. The V call is TRBV7-6, the J call TRBJ1-1, with unresolved D. Germline-derived CDR1 and CDR2 are SGHVS and FNYEAQ. The CDR3 contains 15 residues. Trimming pared 1 base from V and 4 bases from J, leaving 13 bases between.

This rearrangement joins TRBV7-2 to TRBJ1-2, with D possibly matching TRBD1 (5 bases). Germline CDR1 SGHTA, CDR2 FQGNSA. V lost 4 bases to trimming and J lost 3 bases, with 9 bases between them. The CDR3 has 13 residues. The CDR3 DNA is TGTGCCAGCAGCTCTCAGGGTTACTATGGCTACACCTTC. It yields the protein CASSSQGYYGYTF.

The chain has TRBV7-8 and TRBJ2-5, with 9 bases lining up with TRBD2. Germline loops: CDR1 SGHVS, CDR2 FQNEAQ. The CDR3 covers 15 residues. Trimming took 4 bases from V and 1 from J; bases not matched to a gene: 4. In nucleotides, the CDR3 is TGTGCCAGCAGCTCTCTAGCGGGGACCCAAGAGACCCAGTACTTC. Protein: CASSSLAGTQETQYF.

The chain carries TRBV12-5 and TRBJ2-3; no clear D. Trimming removed 0 bases from V and 9 bases from J, with 13 bases in between. From germline, CDR1 is LGHNT and CDR2 FRNRAP. This CDR3 comprises 14 residues. In nucleotides, the CDR3 is TGTGCTAGTGGTTTGGTACTGACCTCAGGAACGCAGTATTTT. This encodes CASGLVLTSGTQYF. The variable domain in full, with the rest retrieved from reference TRBV12-5 and TRBJ2-3, is DARVTQTPRHKVTEMGQEVTMRCQPILGHNTVFWYRQTMMQGLELLAYFRNRAPLDDSGMPKDRFSAEMPDATLATLKIQPSEPRDSAVYFCASGLVLTSGTQYFGPGTRLTVL.